Detailed here is one T cell receptor beta chain. Its antigen is as yet unknown. Genomic DNA from each subset was divided evenly over several immunoSEQ plates. Libraries were prepared by immunoSEQ multiplex PCR; TCRdb keeps only in-frame clonotypes and omits some of them. The sample shows about 380,000 clones, 96% of them seen only once. This record belongs to a study of shared clonotypes between healthy human individuals. Findings and limits, study-wide: Only blood underwent sampling, and tissue repertoires likely differ. Among donors, sharing of clonotypes was expected to be affected by sequencing depth.

CDR1 KGHSH and CDR2 LQKENI come from the germline V gene. The CDR3 spans 17 residues. J gave up 2 bases and V 3 bases, and 9 bases lay outside the gene matches. The rearrangement links TRBV18 to TRBJ2-2, with 7 bases matching TRBD2. Sequencing was performed on memory CD8+ T cells sorted from blood. Subset noted: CD45RO+ cells pooled with CCR7-negative TemRA cells. This sequence originates from a man aged 30 to 45 in good health. CDR3 residues: CASSPLAATRNTGELFF. CDR3 bases: TGTGCCAGCTCACCCCTAGCGGCAACCAGAAACACCGGGGAGCTGTTTTTT.